This T cell receptor beta chain was documented in a study of tissue T cells after allogeneic stem cell transplantation. Germline values: CDR1 LGHNA, CDR2 YNLKQL (reference sequence). The CDR3 length is 15 residues. V gave up 0 bases and J gave up 4 bases; unmatched junction bases: 1. As to time point: mouse harvest day 7 after allogeneic transplant. Tail vein injection delivered 10^7 T-cell-depleted bone marrow cells and 10^6 splenic CD5+ T cells. Worth noting for this clone: Its specificity is not known. Gene names refer to mouse genes. Read data end 1 residue before the CDR3 end; the end is taken from the germline J gene.

Broader study findings: Motif-based clustering found tissue-specific repertoire signatures shared across patients, though few clones were shared.

Method: immunoSEQ multiplex PCR; TCRdb's copy keeps in-frame clones and lacks some. Of about 10,000 clones in the sample, 35% to 50% were seen once. Sequencing used skin. The source is a female BALB/c mouse given C57BL/6 T cells with graft-versus-host disease after an allogeneic hematopoietic cell transplant. This chain joins TRBV5 and TRBJ2-5; 10 bases agree with TRBD2. CDR3 bases read: TGTGCCAGCAGCCAAGATGGACTGGGGGAAGACACCCAGTAC. Translated, it gives CASSQDGLGEDTQY. The CDR3, in full, reads CASSQDGLGEDTQYF.